This TCR beta chain was captured by sequencing in a study of blood T cell repertoires in COVID-19. Study-level information: COVID-19 samples from acute and convalescent phases originated in the United States, Italy and Spain.

Assay: immunoSEQ multiplex PCR; the TCRdb copy retains only in-frame clones and omits some. The data hold roughly 250,000 clones, with about 93% observed a single time. The CDR3 contains 16 residues. Looked up from germline, CDR1 is SGHNT and CDR2 is YENEEA. V gave up 1 base and J gave up 0 bases, with 10 bases separating them. Source material: peripheral blood. The chain is built from TRBV11-3 and TRBJ2-1, with D maybe TRBD1 (5 bases). This clonotype originated in a man aged 25 to 40 with COVID-19, enrolled during active disease. For the CDR3, the DNA is TGTGCCAGCAGCTTAGGGGGCCCAAGCTCCTACAATGAGCAGTTCTTC. This sequence encodes CASSLGGPSSYNEQFF.